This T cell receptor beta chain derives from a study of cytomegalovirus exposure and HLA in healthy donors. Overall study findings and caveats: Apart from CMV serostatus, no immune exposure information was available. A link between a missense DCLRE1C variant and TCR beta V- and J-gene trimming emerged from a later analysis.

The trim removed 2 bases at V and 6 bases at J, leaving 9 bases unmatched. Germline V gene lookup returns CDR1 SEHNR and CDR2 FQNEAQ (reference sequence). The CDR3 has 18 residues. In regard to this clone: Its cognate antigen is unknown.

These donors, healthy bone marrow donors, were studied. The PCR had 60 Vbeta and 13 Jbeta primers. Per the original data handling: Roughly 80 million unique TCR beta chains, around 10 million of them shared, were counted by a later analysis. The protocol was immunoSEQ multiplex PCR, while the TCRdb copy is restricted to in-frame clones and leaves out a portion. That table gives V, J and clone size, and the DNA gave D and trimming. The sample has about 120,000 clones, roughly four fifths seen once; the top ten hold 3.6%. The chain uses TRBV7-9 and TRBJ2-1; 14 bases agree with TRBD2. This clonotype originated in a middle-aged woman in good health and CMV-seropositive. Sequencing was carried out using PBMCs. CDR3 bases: TGTGCCAGCAGCTTACAGTGGGGACTAGCGGGGGCTACCAATGAGCAGTTCTTC. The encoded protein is CASSLQWGLAGATNEQFF. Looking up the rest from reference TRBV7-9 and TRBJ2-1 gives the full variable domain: DTGVSQNPRHKITKRGQNVTFRCDPISEHNRLYWYRQTLGQGPEFLTYFQNEAQLEKSRLLSDRFSAERPKGSFSTLEIQRTEQGDSAMYLCASSLQWGLAGATNEQFFGPGTRLTVL.